The 5 T cell receptor beta chains reported below all come from one sample, sequenced in a study of metastatic and nonmetastatic thyroid tumors. No patient had received any treatment before thyroid surgery. TCRdb recomputed clones from the PCR reads via MiXCR. The table includes 45,000 to 60,000 clones, roughly 18% detected once. Sequencing used blood. The receptors stem from a female donor with papillary thyroid cancer or a benign thyroid nodule (not recorded which). Some clones in this sample may be carry-over from other donors' samples.

The chain combines TRBV7-2 with TRBJ1-1; the match to TRBD1 covers 7 bases. The CDR3 covers 13 residues. The V segment lost 4 bases and the J segment 7 bases; nucleotides outside the gene matches: 6. CDR1 and CDR2 (germline): SGHTA, FQGNSA. The CDR3 nucleotides read TGTGCCAGCAGCTGGGACAGAAGCGGTGAAGCTTTCTTT. It yields the protein CASSWDRSGEAFF.

With respect to this clone: An end of the junction does not agree with germline; a read error may underlie this. V is TRBV10-3 and J is TRBJ1-6; D is ambiguous. The CDR3 has 13 residues. Germline CDR1 ENHRY, CDR2 SYGVKD. The CDR3 DNA is TGTGCCATCGGTGAGTCTGTTATTCCACCCCTCCACTTT. Translated: CAIGESVIPPLHF.

This clone was counted at least ten times. The J gene is TRBJ2-3, the V gene TRBV5-6; unclear D gene. Germline lookup yields CDR1 SGHDT and CDR2 YYEEEE. V dropped 4 bases and J dropped 0 bases, with 9 bases sitting between them. This CDR3 contains 14 residues. The CDR3 here is CASSPKGSTDTQYF. CDR3 DNA sequence: TGTGCCAGCAGCCCCAAGGGTAGCACAGATACGCAGTATTTT.

This clone was counted at least ten times. The gene calls are TRBV7-9 and TRBJ2-7, with D maybe TRBD1 (6 bases). Germline assignment: CDR1 SEHNR and CDR2 FQNEAQ (reference sequence). The CDR3 runs to 12 residues. Trimming took 5 bases from V and 3 from J, leaving 8 bases between them. The CDR3 DNA reads TGTGCCAGCAGCCAGGGGCTCTACGAGCAGTACTTC. Translated, it gives CASSQGLYEQYF.

The rearrangement joins TRBV10-1 to TRBJ2-7; D is uncertain. CDR1 is WNHNN, CDR2 SYGVQD, per germline (reference sequence). Trimming removed 5 bases at V and 3 bases at J, with 14 bases between. The CDR3 spans 14 residues. CDR3 in amino acids: CASSLSGAVYEQYF. The CDR3 nucleotides are TGCGCCAGCAGTTTGTCAGGAGCAGTCTACGAGCAGTACTTC.